This entry is about one T cell receptor (beta chain). This specimen belongs to a study of OX40 agonist ivuxolimab in advanced cancers. Profiled with immunoSEQ multiplex PCR; TCRdb holds only in-frame clones, not every one. The sample includes some 16,000 clones, approximately 77% of them seen just once. The CDR3 is 13 amino acids. V lost 1 base to trimming and J lost 3 bases, with 7 bases between them. Germline lookup yields CDR1 LNHDA and CDR2 SQIVND (reference sequence). This chain joins TRBV19 and TRBJ2-7, with D unresolved. The clonotype was recovered from an adult with an advanced solid tumor such as melanoma, head and neck, liver or kidney cancer. The sample here was CD4+ or CD8+ T cells sorted from blood, taken in a trial of the OX40 agonist ivuxolimab. As DNA, the CDR3 is TGTGCCAGTAGTATAGTGGAAGGCTACGAGCAGTACTTC. It translates to CASSIVEGYEQYF. Drawing the rest from reference TRBV19 and TRBJ2-7, the complete variable domain is DGGITQSPKYLFRKEGQNVTLSCEQNLNHDAMYWYRQDPGQGLRLIYYSQIVNDFQKGDIAEGYSVSREKKESFPLTVTSAQKNPTAFYLCASSIVEGYEQYFGPGTRLTVT.